Below are 8 T cell receptor beta chains sequenced from a single sample in a study of CD4 T cells in relation to SARS-CoV-2 and coronaviruses. Only in-frame clones appear in the TCRdb table, and some are missing; sequencing was by immunoSEQ multiplex PCR. This sample has 35,000 to 40,000 clones; 85% to 90% occur once, and the top ten carry roughly a tenth. Sequenced input: memory CD4+ T cells from PBMCs. The receptors derive from an adult with COVID-19.

V usage is TRBV5-1 and J usage is TRBJ2-1; no definite D call. Between the trimmed V and J ends, which lost 5 bases and 8 bases, there was a span of 17 bases. The V gene's germline CDR1 is SGHRS and CDR2 YFSETQ. The CDR3 contains 14 residues. In DNA, the CDR3 is TGCGCCAGCAGGAAAGACCTCGCGATCGATGAGCAGTTCTTC. Its protein is CASRKDLAIDEQFF.

The chain recombines TRBV5-1 with TRBJ2-7; 8 bases are a match to TRBD1. V shed 1 base, J shed 4 bases, and the junction held 7 bases outside the gene matches. Germline lookup yields CDR1 SGHRS and CDR2 YFSETQ. CDR3 length: 15 residues. CDR3 protein: CASSLSAGGPYEQYF. The CDR3 DNA is TGCGCCAGCAGCTTGTCTGCAGGGGGCCCTTACGAGCAGTACTTC.

This clone was counted between two and nine times. V usage is TRBV24-1 and J usage is TRBJ2-6; maybe TRBD2 (7 bases). The V gene's germline CDR1 is KGHDR and CDR2 SFDVKD. There are 16 residues in the CDR3. V was pared by 3 bases and J by 4 bases, with 12 bases between. This chain's CDR3 is CATSDGGAPGANVLTF. The CDR3 nucleotides read TGTGCCACCAGTGATGGGGGGGCGCCGGGGGCCAACGTCCTGACTTTC.

The J gene is TRBJ2-5, the V gene TRBV2; 9 bases map to TRBD1. The junction had 5 bases not matched to a gene; V was cut back by 5 bases and J by 1 base. The V gene's germline CDR1 is SNHLY and CDR2 FYNNEI. This CDR3 spans 15 amino acids. The CDR3 sequence is CASSLTGGTQETQYF. The CDR3 coding sequence is TGTGCCAGCAGTCTGACAGGGGGAACCCAAGAGACCCAGTACTTC. Full variable domain (outside the CDR3, taken from reference TRBV2 and TRBJ2-5): EPEVTQTPSHQVTQMGQEVILRCVPISNHLYFYWYRQILGQKVEFLVSFYNNEISEKSEIFDDQFSVERPDGSNFTLKIRSTKLEDSAMYFCASSLTGGTQETQYFGPGTRLLVL.

This chain uses TRBV28 with TRBJ1-6, with a tentative D call TRBD1 (6 bases). The V and J ends lost 2 bases and 9 bases respectively, with 8 bases between them. CDR3 length equals 13 residues. Germline V CDR1 and CDR2: MDHEN, SYDVKM. In DNA, the CDR3 is TGTGCCAGCAGTTTAGGGGGGCCTTCACCCCTCCACTTT. This translates into CASSLGGPSPLHF.

This sequence joins TRBV18 and TRBJ2-6, with D tentatively TRBD1 (5 bases). This CDR3 is 18 amino acids long. V was shortened by 0 bases and J by 0 bases, with 12 bases between the two germline ends. Germline lookup yields CDR1 KGHSH and CDR2 LQKENI. The CDR3: CASSPPGQGRSGANVLTF. As DNA, the CDR3 is TGTGCCAGCTCACCACCGGGGCAAGGACGCTCTGGGGCCAACGTCCTGACTTTC.

The chain is built from TRBV3-1 (or the pseudogene TRBV3-2) and TRBJ1-1, with no clear D. Trimming stripped 3 bases from V and 4 bases from J, with 9 bases between. The CDR3 loop spans 13 amino acids. Germline values: CDR1 LGHDT, CDR2 YNNKEL (reference sequence). CDR3 nucleotides: TGTGCCAGCAGCCAGATGGGAAGCACTGAAGCTTTCTTT. Its translation: CASSQMGSTEAFF.

This clone is a singleton in its sample. The genes are TRBV18 and TRBJ2-5, with 8 positions matching TRBD2. The V segment lost 5 bases and the J segment 5 bases; nucleotides outside the gene matches: 10. CDR1 is KGHSH and CDR2 is LQKENI in the germline V gene. The CDR3 runs 15 residues. In DNA, the CDR3 is TGTGCCAGCTCAGCTACTAGCGGCCCTCGGGAGACCCAGTACTTC. It codes for CASSATSGPRETQYF.